Listed below are T cell receptor beta chains from one sample, sequenced in a study of control samples from healthy donors and cancer patients. Libraries were prepared by immunoSEQ multiplex PCR; TCRdb keeps only in-frame clonotypes and omits some of them. The table has about 82,000 clones, more than 70% seen once. Sequences were obtained from blood. The source is a man aged 50 to 60 in good health. Each CDR3 is given with its conserved first and last residue. A D gene is named only where the DNA matches it firmly. Not every row has a clone size; where given, it reads once, few, many or a size class.

D gene,V gene,J gene,clone size,CDR3 protein,CDR3 DNA
TRBD2,TRBV7-2,TRBJ2-3,-,CASSRTSGSGSDTQYF,TGTGCCAGCAGCAGGACTAGCGGGAGCGGCTCAGATACGCAGTATTTT
-,TRBV28,TRBJ1-2,-,CASTGDYGYTF,TGTGCCAGCACAGGGGACTATGGCTACACCTTC
TRBD1,TRBV6-4,TRBJ1-1,-,CASSDSTGAPIYTEAFF,TGTGCCAGCAGTGACTCAACAGGGGCCCCTATCTATACTGAAGCTTTCTTT
-,TRBV24-1,TRBJ1-1,-,CATSGQVGTEAFF,TGTGCCACCAGTGGACAGGTGGGCACTGAAGCTTTCTTT
-,TRBV7-8,TRBJ1-6,-,CASSLQVDSPLHF,TGTGCCAGCAGCTTGCAGGTTGACTCACCCCTCCACTTT
-,TRBV15,TRBJ1-2,-,CATSRVWGNTNYGYTF,TGTGCCACCAGCAGAGTGTGGGGAAACACTAACTATGGCTACACCTTC
-,TRBV18,TRBJ2-5,-,CASSGGIGGETQYF,TGTGCCAGCTCCGGAGGGATCGGCGGTGAGACCCAGTACTTC
-,TRBV10-3,TRBJ1-6,-,CASKGGVGNSPLHF,TGTGCTTCCAAGGGAGGAGTTGGGAATTCACCCCTCCACTTT
TRBD1,TRBV19,TRBJ2-5,-,CASSIDGGTGEQETQYF,TGTGCCAGTAGTATAGATGGGGGGACAGGAGAACAAGAGACCCAGTACTTC
-,TRBV29-1,TRBJ1-4,once,CSARGGDDEKLFF,TGCAGCGCCCGGGGGGGGGACGATGAAAAACTGTTTTTT
-,TRBV14,TRBJ2-6,-,CASSQSGANVLTF,TGTGCCAGCAGCCAATCTGGGGCCAACGTCCTGACTTTC
-,TRBV7-9,TRBJ1-4,few,CASSPGTSNEKLFF,TGTGCCAGCAGTCCCGGGACGTCTAATGAAAAACTGTTTTTT
TRBD1,TRBV6-2/TRBV6-3,TRBJ1-1,-,CASSYGTGRRSGTEAFF,TGTGCCAGCAGTTACGGGACAGGGAGGAGATCAGGCACTGAAGCTTTCTTT
-,TRBV10-3,TRBJ1-2,-,CAISGSGDPGYTF,TGTGCCATCAGTGGTTCAGGAGATCCTGGCTACACCTTC
-,TRBV9,TRBJ2-1,few,CASSVEGGEAYNEQFF,TGTGCCAGCAGCGTAGAGGGCGGGGAGGCCTACAATGAGCAGTTCTTC
-,TRBV6-1,TRBJ1-2,-,CASGTMEYYGYTF,TGTGCCAGCGGGACAATGGAATATTATGGCTACACCTTC
TRBD2,TRBV29-1,TRBJ2-3,once,CSVEGTSGAALADTQYF,TGCAGCGTTGAAGGAACTAGCGGGGCCGCGTTGGCAGATACGCAGTATTTT
-,TRBV24-1,TRBJ1-2,-,CATSDLAVLNYGYTF,TGTGCCACCAGTGATTTAGCCGTCCTAAACTATGGCTACACCTTC
-,TRBV2,TRBJ1-1,-,CASSEGSGENTEAFF,TGTGCCAGCAGTGAGGGTAGCGGGGAGAACACTGAAGCTTTCTTT
TRBD1,TRBV4-3,TRBJ1-2,-,CASSQGLGQGGYTF,TGCGCCAGCAGCCAGGGCCTCGGACAGGGAGGCTACACCTTC
TRBD2,TRBV30,TRBJ2-5,-,CAWRPTSGEGIQTQYF,TGTGCCTGGAGGCCGACTAGCGGGGAGGGGATACAGACCCAGTACTTC
-,TRBV4-1,TRBJ2-5,once,CASSQDWGETQYF,TGCGCCAGCAGCCAAGATTGGGGGGAGACCCAGTACTTC
-,TRBV27,TRBJ2-5,-,CASSLRVGETQYF,TGTGCCAGCAGTTTGAGGGTTGGGGAGACCCAGTACTTC
-,TRBV12-3/TRBV12-4,TRBJ2-6,-,CASTAWGANVLTF,TGTGCCAGCACTGCCTGGGGGGCCAACGTCCTGACTTTC
TRBD1,TRBV24-1,TRBJ1-2,-,CATSDGDRNFYGYTF,TGTGCCACCAGTGATGGGGACAGGAATTTTTATGGCTACACCTTC
-,TRBV11-3,TRBJ2-3,-,CASSLVGPSIDTQYF,TGTGCCAGCAGCTTAGTTGGGCCCAGCATCGATACGCAGTATTTT
-,TRBV30,TRBJ2-3,-,CAWSVQGSGTDTQYF,TGTGCCTGGAGTGTACAAGGTAGCGGCACAGATACGCAGTATTTT
-,TRBV2,TRBJ1-5,-,CASSLGVRQPQHF,TGTGCCAGCAGTTTAGGGGTTAGGCAGCCCCAGCATTTT
-,TRBV29-1,TRBJ2-3,-,CSVEGGAWGADTQYF,TGCAGCGTTGAAGGCGGAGCATGGGGGGCAGATACGCAGTATTTT
TRBD1,TRBV5-4,TRBJ1-6,-,CASSSDRGTYSPLHF,TGTGCCAGCAGTTCGGACAGGGGAACCTACTCACCCCTCCACTTT
TRBD2,TRBV10-3,TRBJ2-4,-,CAISDNLLAGGRKNIQYF,TGTGCCATCAGTGACAATTTGCTAGCGGGAGGACGCAAAAACATTCAGTACTTC
TRBD1,TRBV6-5,TRBJ2-2,-,CASSSGTGYTGELFF,TGTGCCAGCAGTTCCGGGACAGGGTACACCGGGGAGCTGTTTTTT
TRBD1,TRBV5-4,TRBJ1-3,-,CASSSTDRAGNTIYF,TGTGCCAGCAGCTCAACGGACAGGGCTGGAAACACCATATATTTT
TRBD1,TRBV5-1,TRBJ1-1,-,CASSPGGPTEAFF,TGCGCCAGCAGCCCAGGGGGGCCCACTGAAGCTTTCTTT
TRBD2,TRBV9,TRBJ2-2,-,CASSVALAGSTGELFF,TGTGCCAGCAGCGTAGCTCTAGCGGGAAGCACCGGGGAGCTGTTTTTT
TRBD1,TRBV13,TRBJ2-1,-,CASRPNRGVNNEQFF,TGTGCCAGCAGACCAAACAGGGGAGTTAACAATGAGCAGTTCTTC
TRBD1,TRBV4-1,TRBJ2-2,-,CASSQDWDRVTGELFF,TGCGCCAGCAGCCAAGATTGGGACAGGGTCACCGGGGAGCTGTTTTTT
-,TRBV6-6,TRBJ1-5,-,CASSYLQGGQPQHF,TGTGCCAGCAGTTATTTGCAAGGAGGTCAGCCCCAGCATTTT
TRBD1,TRBV5-6,TRBJ1-6,-,CASSFGTGFSPLHF,TGTGCCAGCAGCTTTGGGACAGGGTTTTCACCCCTCCACTTT
-,TRBV5-5,TRBJ1-3,-,CASSASLGGSGNTIYF,TGTGCCAGCAGCGCCTCCCTAGGGGGATCAGGAAACACCATATATTTT
-,TRBV24-1,TRBJ1-1,-,CATRRHVNTEAFF,TGTGCCACCAGACGACACGTGAACACTGAAGCTTTCTTT
TRBD1,TRBV18,TRBJ1-5,-,CASSQDRAQAAQHF,TGTGCCAGCTCACAGGACAGGGCTCAGGCGGCCCAGCATTTT
-,TRBV7-2,TRBJ2-3,-,CASSPRGTDTQYF,TGTGCCAGCAGCCCCCGGGGGACAGATACGCAGTATTTT
-,TRBV5-6,TRBJ1-1,-,CASSLGAGRTTEAFF,TGTGCCAGCAGCTTGGGGGCAGGGAGAACCACTGAAGCTTTCTTT
-,TRBV5-1,TRBJ1-2,few,CASGEPNYGYTF,TGCGCCAGCGGAGAACCTAACTATGGCTACACCTTC
-,TRBV6-2/TRBV6-3,TRBJ1-2,-,CASSSRLSSGYTF,TGTGCCAGCAGTTCCCGGCTATCATCTGGCTACACCTTC
TRBD2,TRBV24-1,TRBJ2-2,few,CATGPSGNTGELFF,TGTGCCACCGGGCCTAGCGGGAACACCGGGGAGCTGTTTTTT
TRBD1,TRBV28,TRBJ1-6,-,CASSVPGQGWSPLHF,TGTGCCAGCAGTGTACCGGGACAGGGATGGTCACCCCTCCACTTT
-,TRBV2,TRBJ1-4,-,CASSTQGMEEKLFF,TGTGCCAGCAGTACACAGGGTATGGAAGAAAAACTGTTTTTT
TRBD1,TRBV3-1/TRBV3-2,TRBJ1-2,few,CASSLTSAGTGGHGYTF,TGTGCCAGCAGCCTTACCTCGGCCGGGACAGGGGGCCATGGCTACACCTTC
TRBD1,TRBV7-8,TRBJ1-1,-,CASSRQGTSNTEAFF,TGTGCCAGCAGCCGACAGGGGACCTCAAACACTGAAGCTTTCTTT
-,TRBV30,TRBJ1-1,-,CAWKKEFMNTEAFF,TGTGCCTGGAAAAAGGAGTTCATGAACACTGAAGCTTTCTTT
-,TRBV18,TRBJ2-3,-,CASSPGFSDTQYF,TGTGCCAGCTCACCAGGTTTCTCAGATACGCAGTATTTT
-,TRBV6-2/TRBV6-3,TRBJ2-1,-,CASSYGGSRQFF,TGTGCCAGCAGTTACGGGGGGTCGCGGCAGTTCTTC
TRBD1,TRBV6-5,TRBJ1-2,-,CASSYTQGAGYGYTF,TGTGCCAGCAGTTATACACAGGGGGCGGGCTATGGCTACACCTTC
-,TRBV29-1,TRBJ1-1,-,CSGAKGNTEAFF,TGCAGCGGAGCAAAGGGAAACACTGAAGCTTTCTTT
-,TRBV2,TRBJ1-5,-,CASREARSAVNQPQHF,TGTGCCAGCAGGGAGGCTAGGTCGGCCGTAAATCAGCCCCAGCATTTT
-,TRBV7-3,TRBJ1-1,-,CASSPDLEATEAFF,TGTGCCAGCAGCCCCGATCTTGAGGCCACTGAAGCTTTCTTT
-,TRBV5-3,TRBJ1-2,-,CARSLEGYTF,TGTGCCAGAAGCTTGGAGGGCTACACCTTC